This entry concerns a single TCR beta chain. The target of this receptor is not known. Base qualities are not at hand, and no much larger clone is one base apart. The entry originates in a study of vaccination and CD4 T cells after COVID-19 (dated by TCRdb to the early 2020s). At the level of the whole study: SARS-CoV-2 positivity had been established in the convalescent patients by nasal swab PCR, and mild disease was recorded in nine of these patients and severe disease in one. Culture stimuli were overlapping spike peptide pools from SARS-CoV-2 and from the common cold coronaviruses HCoV-NL63, HCoV-OC43 and HCoV-229E. In around nine COVID-19 convalescent patients and several infection-naive healthy vaccine recipients, the spike-specific CD4+ TCR repertoire before mRNA vaccination was compared with the repertoire after mRNA vaccination. Each participant got two doses of either the Pfizer-BioNTech BNT162b2 vaccine (n=8) or the Moderna mRNA-1273 vaccine (n=2). Six males and four females were included in the convalescent cohort, with two Hispanic individuals, seven Caucasians, two Asians and one multiracial person represented. Control cultures used a CEFX viral epitope pool as positive control, an HIV-1 Nef peptide pool as negative control, or no peptide. Post-COVID blood samples were collected from convalescent patients a median of roughly 100 days after diagnosis, with a range of roughly 35 to 180 days. Post-vaccine blood samples were obtained a median of about 70 days after the second vaccine dose, with a range of about 12 to 241 days. The investigation overall reported the following: The study included relatively few convalescent patients and did not analyze early timepoints after natural infection. Nearly all vaccine-specific clones in convalescent patients (304 of 307) were mono-reactive for SARS-CoV-2 spike rather than cross-reactive with common cold coronaviruses. Among the post-vaccine SARS-CoV-2-reactive clones in convalescent patients, a median 86.3% showed up only after vaccination, which suggests vaccine-specific priming. The median count of SARS-CoV-2-reactive clonotypes went up from 21 after infection to a few dozen after vaccination, although the change was not significant.

Including cysteine and phenylalanine, the CDR3 has 16 amino acids. Only the CDR3 DNA stays, 48 bases, in frame from base 1. V is reduced by 3 bases and J by 4 bases, leaving a spacing of 17 bases between them. Looking up the germline V gene (reference sequence) yields CDR1 MNHEY and CDR2 SMNVEV. The method behind the library was PCR. DNA from cultured CD4+ T cells underwent TCR sequencing with the Oncomine TCR Beta short-read assay at the Johns Hopkins FTIC core. The QIAamp micro DNA kit was used to extract genomic DNA from the cultured CD4+ T cells. Oncomine TCR Beta libraries from cultured CD4+ T cells were pooled using unique dual indexes and sequenced on an Illumina iSeq 100. Per the authors' processing: Non-productive sequences were filtered out, and CDR3s that did not start with C, did not end with F or W, or were shorter than 7 amino acids were discarded. Antigen-specific clonotypes were identified with the MANAFEST web application by comparing peptide-stimulated wells with reference and other culture wells. To be called positive, a clone needed an FDR below 0.05, an odds ratio above 5, and a productive frequency above 0.1% in at least two of three replicate wells. Cross-reactive clonotypes were defined as significantly expanded in both SARS-CoV-2 spike wells and at least one common cold coronavirus spike condition. Using R version 3.6.1, CDR3 homology was evaluated through Levenshtein distances (stringdist) along with unrooted phylogenetic trees (ape). TCRdb reprocessed the public reads (quality trimming at Q25 with fastp, clone calling with MiXCR) and kept in-frame beta chains. Under each unique CDR3 protein, matching rows form one entry showing the most common genes and DNA. The V and J calls were not made by the authors but by TCRdb's processing. This sample holds about 5,900 distinct CDR3 sequences; roughly 60% were observed only once. Jointly, the top ten make up 20% to 25% of the sample.

This sample's treatment or condition label indicates: roughly 10-day PBMC culture with coronavirus spike peptide pools or control peptides (ViraFEST assay). To expand antigen-specific T cells with peptide pools and then pick out the expanded clonotypes through TCR sequencing, the study relied on the ViraFEST assay. The convalescent patients' positive SARS-CoV-2 PCR tests were from March to December 2020, which was before the Alpha, Beta and Delta variants emerged in the United States. Each well held approximately 2 million PBMCs cultured in IMDM containing about 5% human AB serum and 9 to 10 IU/ml IL-2, with 8 to 10 ug/ml peptide pools added. On days 3 and 7, half of the culture medium was replaced with fresh IL-2-containing medium. Once the cells had been in culture for 10 days, the EasySep CD4+ T cell isolation kit was used to isolate CD4+ T cells by negative selection. Ficoll-Paque Plus gradient centrifugation was used to isolate PBMCs from whole blood, and the isolated PBMCs were then either used fresh or cryopreserved at -140C. In general, triplicate wells were set up for every culture condition.

This TCR derives from a human donor who had recovered from COVID-19. What was sequenced was CD4+ T cells from blood, cultured in vitro. The sequence joins TRBV27 to TRBJ2-3; perhaps TRBD1 is the D gene, with 5 bases matching. The DNA is as follows: TGTGCCAGCAGTTTGGGGCGTAGTATAAGTTCAGATACGCAGTATTTT. Protein translation: CASSLGRSISSDTQYF.